A selection of T cell receptor beta chains follows, all from one sample in a study of graft-versus-host responses after intestinal transplantation. These receptors are not linked to any known antigen. Method: immunoSEQ multiplex PCR; TCRdb's copy keeps in-frame clones and lacks some. Here the sample spans about 110,000 clones, roughly 93% being singletons. Source: unstimulated CD8+ T cells sorted from spleen or lymph node cells, taken before intestinal transplant. The receptors come from a human donor who received an intestinal transplant. CDR3s include the opening cysteine and the closing phenylalanine or tryptophan. Each record gives: CDR3 protein, CDR3 DNA, V gene, J gene, clone size, CDR3 length, D gene. D genes are given only for firm matches. A clone size is listed for some rows: how often the clone was seen (once, few, many), or a class if it is expanded.

CASSLGTGGFQPQHF	TGTGCCAGCAGTTTAGGGACAGGGGGCTTTCAGCCCCAGCATTTT	TRBV27	TRBJ1-5	.	15	TRBD1
CASSFLGFTDTQYF	TGTGCCAGCAGTTTTCTGGGTTTTACAGATACGCAGTATTTT	TRBV27	TRBJ2-3	.	14	.
CASSLDLRPQHF	TGTGCCAGCAGCTTAGACTTGCGGCCCCAGCATTTT	TRBV7-8	TRBJ1-5	.	12	.
CASSGDSLGVKLFF	TGTGCCAGCAGTGGCGACAGCCTTGGTGTAAAACTGTTTTTT	TRBV6-1	TRBJ1-4	.	14	.
CASSLGSANTGELFF	TGTGCCAGCAGCTTAGGTTCTGCGAACACCGGGGAGCTGTTTTTT	TRBV13	TRBJ2-2	.	15	.
CASSQDIGTVSYEQYF	TGTGCCAGCAGCCAAGATATCGGGACCGTATCCTACGAGCAGTACTTC	TRBV4-2	TRBJ2-7	once	16	.
CASSSSGSSVKDTQYF	TGTGCCAGCAGCTCAAGCGGGAGCAGTGTAAAAGATACGCAGTATTTT	TRBV13	TRBJ2-3	once	16	TRBD2
CASSYKTGGTNQPQHF	TGTGCCAGCAGTTATAAGACAGGGGGGACTAATCAGCCCCAGCATTTT	TRBV27	TRBJ1-5	.	16	TRBD1
CSVELGSVYNEQFF	TGCAGCGTTGAACTCGGCTCGGTCTACAATGAGCAGTTCTTC	TRBV29-1	TRBJ2-1	.	14	.
CASSLVDTGELFF	TGTGCCAGCAGCTTGGTCGACACCGGGGAGCTGTTTTTT	TRBV5-4	TRBJ2-2	.	13	.
CASSVGVDTSYEQYF	TGTGCCAGCAGCGTAGGTGTCGATACCTCCTACGAGCAGTACTTC	TRBV9	TRBJ2-7	.	15	.
CASRRGEGYTF	TGCGCCAGCAGGAGGGGCGAAGGCTACACCTTC	TRBV5-1	TRBJ1-2	few	11	.
CASSLAAYRARYTEAFF	TGTGCCAGCAGCTTAGCGGCGTACAGGGCGCGGTACACTGAAGCTTTCTTT	TRBV7-6	TRBJ1-1	.	17	.
CSVLAPSGTGELFF	TGCAGCGTTCTAGCACCGTCTGGAACCGGGGAGCTGTTTTTT	TRBV29-1	TRBJ2-2	.	14	.
CASSLTLWGNTIYF	TGTGCCAGCAGTTTGACCTTATGGGGAAACACCATATATTTT	TRBV28	TRBJ1-3	.	14	.
CASSPRTGASTDTQYF	TGTGCCAGTAGTCCCCGGACAGGGGCTAGCACAGATACGCAGTATTTT	TRBV19	TRBJ2-3	.	16	TRBD1
CASSEFTSGRAGEQFF	TGTGCCAGCAGTGAATTTACTAGCGGGAGGGCCGGTGAGCAGTTCTTC	TRBV25-1	TRBJ2-1	once	16	TRBD2
CASSSSRGTEPGAPQHF	TGTGCCAGCAGCTCCTCAAGAGGCACGGAACCTGGGGCGCCCCAGCATTTT	TRBV7-9	TRBJ1-5	.	17	.
CSVERGFYGYTF	TGCAGCGTTGAAAGGGGGTTCTATGGCTACACCTTC	TRBV29-1	TRBJ1-2	.	12	.
CASSVGSAAYEQYF	TGTGCCAGCAGCGTAGGGTCTGCAGCCTACGAGCAGTACTTC	TRBV9	TRBJ2-7	.	14	.
CAISELLGSYEQYF	TGTGCCATCAGTGAGTTATTAGGGTCCTACGAGCAGTACTTC	TRBV10-3	TRBJ2-7	.	14	.
CASSQGTPGWTQYF	TGCGCCAGCAGCCAAGGGACTCCCGGTTGGACCCAGTACTTC	TRBV4-1	TRBJ2-5	.	14	.
CASSSPGIGDEQFF	TGTGCCAGCAGCTCACCCGGGATTGGGGATGAGCAGTTCTTC	TRBV16	TRBJ2-1	.	14	.
CASSFLAGEYNEQFF	TGTGCTAGCAGCTTTTTAGCGGGAGAGTACAATGAGCAGTTCTTC	TRBV7-7	TRBJ2-1	.	15	TRBD2
CASSLVYSYNEQFF	TGTGCCAGCAGCTTGGTTTACTCCTACAATGAGCAGTTCTTC	TRBV5-8	TRBJ2-1	.	14	.
CASRRGLAETSNTGELFF	TGCGCCAGCAGACGCGGACTAGCGGAAACCTCGAACACCGGGGAGCTGTTTTTT	TRBV10-1	TRBJ2-2	.	18	TRBD2
CASSEAVQNYGYTF	TGTGCCAGCAGTGAAGCTGTACAGAACTATGGCTACACCTTC	TRBV2	TRBJ1-2	.	14	.
CASSGMAGNTEAFF	TGTGCCAGCAGCGGAATGGCGGGGAACACTGAAGCTTTCTTT	TRBV11-2	TRBJ1-1	.	14	.
CASSYSSSGSQYEQYF	TGTGCCAGCAGTTACTCGTCTAGCGGGAGTCAGTACGAGCAGTACTTC	TRBV6-5	TRBJ2-7	.	16	TRBD2
CASSYSIGSYEQYF	TGTGCCAGCAGTTACTCGATCGGGTCCTACGAGCAGTACTTC	TRBV6-6	TRBJ2-7	once	14	.
CASSLGVSTDTQYF	TGTGCCAGCAGCTTAGGAGTCTCCACAGATACGCAGTATTTT	TRBV13	TRBJ2-3	.	14	.
CAISATSGSDTGELFF	TGTGCCATCAGTGCGACTAGCGGGAGCGACACCGGGGAGCTGTTTTTT	TRBV10-3	TRBJ2-2	once	16	TRBD2
CAWSLGSPNYGYTF	TGTGCCTGGAGTCTAGGCAGTCCTAACTATGGCTACACCTTC	TRBV30	TRBJ1-2	.	14	.